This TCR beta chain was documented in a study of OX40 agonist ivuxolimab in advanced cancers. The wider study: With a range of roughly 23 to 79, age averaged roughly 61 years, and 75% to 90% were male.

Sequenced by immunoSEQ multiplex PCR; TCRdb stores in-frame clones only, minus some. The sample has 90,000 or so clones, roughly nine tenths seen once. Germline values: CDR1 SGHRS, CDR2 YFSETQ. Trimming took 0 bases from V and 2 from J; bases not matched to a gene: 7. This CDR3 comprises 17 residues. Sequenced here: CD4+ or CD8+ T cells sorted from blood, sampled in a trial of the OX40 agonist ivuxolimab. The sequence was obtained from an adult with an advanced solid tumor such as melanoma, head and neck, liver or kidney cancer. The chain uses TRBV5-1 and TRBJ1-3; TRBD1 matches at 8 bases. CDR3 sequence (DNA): TGCGCCAGCAGCTTGGTCGGACAGGGTAACCCTGGAAACACCATATATTTT. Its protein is CASSLVGQGNPGNTIYF.